This entry lists 7 T cell receptor beta chains sequenced from one sample in a study of beta chain features in type 1 diabetes. Expressed TCRB transcripts were sequenced, since all the RNA that had been isolated was reverse transcribed. The protocol was immunoSEQ multiplex PCR, while the TCRdb copy is restricted to in-frame clones and leaves out a portion. The profile shows under 950,000 clones, under 20% of them singletons. Specimen: naive CD4+ T cells from blood. The origin of the receptors is a woman aged 18-35 years in good health.

The J gene is TRBJ2-7, the V gene TRBV5-6; D not certain. The germline V gene has CDR1 SGHDT and CDR2 YYEEEE. V was cut by 1 base and J by 5 bases, with 13 bases left in between. This CDR3 has 14 amino acids. The CDR3 bases are TGTGCCAGCAGCTTGTCAGGCAGAACCCACGAGCAGTACTTC. It yields the protein CASSLSGRTHEQYF. Filled out from reference TRBV5-6 and TRBJ2-7, the complete variable domain reads DAGVTQSPTHLIKTRGQQVTLRCSPKSGHDTVSWYQQALGQGPQFIFQYYEEEERQRGNFPDRFSGHQFPNYSSELNVNALLLGDSALYLCASSLSGRTHEQYFGPGTRLTVT.

This chain links TRBV29-1 with TRBJ1-2; TRBD1 is a possible D gene (6 bases). The ends were cut back, 4 bases at V and 1 base at J, with 7 bases in the middle. This CDR3 region has 12 residues. Germline V lookup: CDR1 SQVTM, CDR2 ANQGSEA. CDR3 in amino acids: CSVVGGNYGYTF. CDR3 nucleotide sequence: TGCAGCGTTGTAGGGGGTAACTATGGCTACACCTTC.

The genes are TRBV9 and TRBJ2-7, with 10 positions matching TRBD2. CDR1 is SGDLS, CDR2 YYNGEE, per germline. J was trimmed by 3 bases and V by 0 bases; bases with no gene match: 3. The CDR3 runs 15 residues. CDR3 protein: CASSVEAGGIYEQYF. The CDR3 DNA sequence: TGTGCCAGCAGCGTAGAAGCGGGAGGGATCTACGAGCAGTACTTC.

Here the CDR3 reads CASSPSGIRLRGYTF. The CDR3 DNA reads TGTGCCAGCAGTCCCTCGGGCATACGCCTGCGAGGCTACACCTTC. The V call is TRBV28, the J call TRBJ1-2; D not certain. V lost 5 bases to trimming and J lost 8 bases, with 21 bases between them. Germline-derived CDR1 and CDR2 are MDHEN and SYDVKM. The CDR3 loop spans 15 amino acids.

This clone was counted a few times. The CDR3 DNA is TGTGCCAGCAGCTTTCACAGCGGGAGGGCGGATGAGCAGTACTTC. It codes for CASSFHSGRADEQYF. The chain combines TRBV7-9 with TRBJ2-7, with 10 bases matching TRBD2. The CDR3 contains 15 residues. V trimming: 3 bases; J trimming: 7 bases; junction bases outside the gene matches: 9. CDR1 and CDR2 from the germline V gene are SEHNR and FQNEAQ (reference sequence).

This chain joins TRBV29-1 and TRBJ1-4; D gene uncertain. This CDR3 is 13 amino acids long. V lost 3 bases and J lost 8, with 13 bases in between. Germline CDR1 SQVTM, CDR2 ANQGSEA. The CDR3 loop is CSVEEQIGEKLFF. Here the CDR3 DNA reads TGCAGCGTTGAGGAGCAGATAGGGGAAAAACTGTTTTTT.

The chain uses TRBV12-5 and TRBJ2-3, with D uncertain. V lost 4 bases and J 4 bases, leaving 6 bases between the germline ends. Germline loops: CDR1 LGHNT, CDR2 FRNRAP. This CDR3 region has 12 residues. Here the CDR3 reads CASGSPPDTQYF. As DNA, the CDR3 is TGTGCTAGTGGTTCGCCCCCAGATACGCAGTATTTT.